Here is one TCR beta chain with its context. Its antigen is unidentified. How the authors handled the data: For the immunoSEQ data, sequences were junction-only without quality scores, so filtering differed. Libraries were prepared by immunoSEQ multiplex PCR; TCRdb keeps only in-frame clonotypes and omits some of them. V, J and clone size are those of that table, while D and trimming were read from the DNA. The sample holds 980,000 or so clones, less than 85% seen once. This sample was included in a study of shared clonotypes between healthy human individuals. Study outcomes and limitations: Memory subsets generally showed lower estimated richness than naive subsets.

The CDR3 runs to 17 residues. From germline, CDR1 is SEHNR and CDR2 FQNEAQ (reference sequence). V lost 4 bases and J lost 0, with 16 bases in between. The sequencing sample was made of memory CD4+ T cells sorted from blood. Subset indicated: CD45RA-negative fraction. This clonotype originated in a man between 18 and 35 years old in good health. The V gene is TRBV7-9, the J gene TRBJ1-3; TRBD1 is a possible D gene (6 bases). The CDR3 protein is CASSSGTFLSSGNTIYF. The CDR3 bases are TGTGCCAGCAGCTCCGGGACATTCCTCAGCTCTGGAAACACCATATATTTT.